These 23 T cell receptor beta chains came from one sample sequenced in a study of CD8 T cells in ankylosing spondylitis. Whole-study findings and limits: Ankylosing spondylitis blood seemed to carry a telltale TCR beta motif made of about 8 highly homologous variants.

These receptors have no known antigen. TCRdb reprocessed the 5' RACE reads via MiXCR and lists one record per CDR3 protein. The data hold about 440,000 distinct CDR3 sequences, with roughly a sixth observed a single time. What was sequenced was blood, either unsorted or a sorted T cell fraction (not recorded which). These receptors originate from a male donor with ankylosing spondylitis.

This chain connects TRBV7-8 to TRBJ2-2; perhaps TRBD2 as D (6 bases). Trimming removed 1 base at V and 5 bases at J, with 14 bases between. The CDR3 runs 16 residues. In germline, CDR1 is SGHVS, CDR2 FQNEAQ. The CDR3 DNA is TGTGCCAGCAGCTTAGGAGCGGGCCTAGCGACCGGGGAGCTGTTTTTT. It is translated as CASSLGAGLATGELFF.

This clonotype occurred many times. J is TRBJ2-1 and V is TRBV12-3 or TRBV12-4; D is unclear. The CDR3 covers 12 residues. Trimming shortened V by 2 bases and J by 6 bases, and 5 bases separated the two germline ends. The CDR3 nucleotides read TGTGCCAGCAGTTTAAATCTCAATGAGCAGTTCTTC. Amino acid sequence: CASSLNLNEQFF.

This clonotype has more than one count but fewer than ten. This chain joins TRBV20-1 and TRBJ1-5, with D uncertain. Germline V gene sequence: CDR1 DFQATT, CDR2 SNEGSKA (reference sequence). V was trimmed by 3 bases and J by 4 bases, leaving 10 bases between them. This CDR3 is built from 13 residues. The CDR3: CSASQTDNQPQHF. The CDR3 DNA follows: TGCAGTGCTAGTCAGACCGATAATCAGCCCCAGCATTTT.

The chain has TRBV18 and TRBJ2-5; a weak D match, TRBD2 (5 bases). CDR1 and CDR2 from the germline V gene are KGHSH and LQKENI. This CDR3 is built from 13 residues. Deletions cut 2 bases from V and 3 bases from J, with 7 bases between. The CDR3 reads CASSPTREETQYF. The CDR3 DNA follows: TGTGCCAGCTCACCAACTAGGGAAGAGACCCAGTACTTC.

This clonotype was seen a few times. The chain links TRBV6-1 to TRBJ2-1; 10 positions agree with TRBD2. This CDR3 comprises 15 residues. The J segment lost 4 bases and the V segment lost 4 bases, leaving 4 bases of the junction unmatched. Germline V gene sequence: CDR1 MNHNS, CDR2 SASEGT. CDR3 coding DNA: TGTGCCAGCAGTGCCGGGACTAGCGTGTACAATGAGCAGTTCTTC. Translation: CASSAGTSVYNEQFF.

The V gene is TRBV9, the J gene TRBJ2-1; 11 bases fit TRBD2. There are 15 residues in the CDR3. With V trimmed by 0 bases and J by 10 bases, 6 bases remained unmatched. CDR1 is SGDLS, CDR2 YYNGEE, per germline. This chain's CDR3 is CASSVGPSGGREQFF. CDR3 DNA sequence: TGTGCCAGCAGCGTAGGCCCTAGCGGGGGGAGAGAGCAGTTCTTC.

In its sample, this clonotype was seen a few times. V gene TRBV20-1 combines with J gene TRBJ2-3; 8 nucleotides match TRBD1. Germline CDR1 and CDR2: DFQATT and SNEGSKA (reference sequence). The CDR3 is made up of 14 amino acids. V was pared by 6 bases and J by 3 bases, with 8 bases of the junction left unmatched. The CDR3 coding sequence is TGCAGTGCCCATCAGGGGGCGCGAACAGATACGCAGTATTTT. It yields the protein CSAHQGARTDTQYF.

V gene TRBV27 combines with J gene TRBJ2-7; TRBD1 is a possible D gene (6 bases). V lost 5 bases and J lost 2, with 22 bases in between. The CDR3 consists of 17 residues. Germline CDR1 reads MNHEY; CDR2 reads SMNVEV (reference sequence). CDR3 coding DNA: TGTGCCAGCAGTACCTACGTACCCGGGACAATCGCCTACGAGCAGTACTTC. Amino acids: CASSTYVPGTIAYEQYF.

This chain uses TRBV4-2 with TRBJ1-4; D uncertain. The CDR3 extends over 12 amino acids. Trimming shortened V by 0 bases and J by 7 bases, and 3 bases separated the two germline ends. Germline CDR1 and CDR2: LGHNA and YNFKEQ. DNA for the CDR3: TGTGCCAGCAGCCAAGAGGGTGAAAAACTGTTTTTT. Its protein is CASSQEGEKLFF.

The chain employs TRBV4-3 and TRBJ2-1; possibly TRBD2 for D (6 bases). V was cut by 0 bases and J by 3 bases, with 9 bases left in between. The CDR3 length is 15 residues. Germline V gene lookup returns CDR1 LGHNA and CDR2 YSLEER. Here the CDR3 DNA reads TGCGCCAGCAGCCAAGATCGTAGCGGCTACAATGAGCAGTTCTTC. Translation: CASSQDRSGYNEQFF.

The chain combines TRBV5-1 with TRBJ1-1; the D is unclear. V was trimmed by 0 bases and J by 0 bases, leaving 6 bases between them. CDR3 size: 14 residues. Germline lookup yields CDR1 SGHRS and CDR2 YFSETQ. CDR3 in amino acids: CASSLERLNTEAFF. For the CDR3, the DNA is TGCGCCAGCAGCTTGGAGAGGCTGAACACTGAAGCTTTCTTT. The complete variable domain, with remaining parts taken from reference TRBV5-1 and TRBJ1-1, reads KAGVTQTPRYLIKTRGQQVTLSCSPISGHRSVSWYQQTPGQGLQFLFEYFSETQRNKGNFPGRFSGRQFSNSRSEMNVSTLELGDSALYLCASSLERLNTEAFFGQGTRLTVV.

This clonotype was picked up a small number of times. The CDR3 protein is CSARGDRENSPLHF. In nucleotides, the CDR3 is TGCAGTGCTAGAGGGGACAGGGAAAATTCACCCCTCCACTTT. V and J are TRBV20-1 and TRBJ1-6, with 9 positions matching TRBD1. Germline CDR1 and CDR2: DFQATT and SNEGSKA (reference sequence). V lost 1 base, J lost 7 bases, and 2 bases stayed unmatched. CDR3 length equals 14 residues.

The sample holds many counts of this clonotype. One end of the junction varies from germline; a read error may be responsible. This chain uses TRBV5-1 with TRBJ2-1, with 7 bases matching TRBD1. Germline CDR1 and CDR2: SGHRS and YFSETQ. CDR3 size: 12 residues. The DNA of the CDR3 is TGCGCCAGCAGTTTGGGACAGAATGAGCAGTTCTTC. Protein: CASSLGQNEQFF.

This clonotype was seen ten or more times. CDR3 protein: CASSFDLETQYF. DNA for the CDR3: TGCGCCAGCAGCTTTGATCTGGAGACCCAGTACTTC. The genes are TRBV5-1 and TRBJ2-5; no clear D gene. Germline V gene data show CDR1 as SGHRS and CDR2 as YFSETQ. The CDR3 extends over 12 amino acids. Between the trimmed V and J ends, which lost 2 bases and 5 bases, there was a span of 7 bases.

This clonotype was recorded many times. The CDR3 spells CASSLLQGSYEQYF. CDR3 nucleotides: TGCGCCAGCAGCTTACTACAGGGGTCCTACGAGCAGTACTTC. The chain recombines TRBV5-1 with TRBJ2-7, with 7 bases identical to TRBD1. The length of the CDR3 is 14 residues. Germline CDR1 is SGHRS and CDR2 is YFSETQ. J gave up 1 base and V 2 bases, and 3 bases lay outside the gene matches.

This clonotype was seen only a few times. The chain recombines TRBV11-2 with TRBJ2-7, with 8 bases that match TRBD1. Germline loops: CDR1 SGHAT, CDR2 FQNNGV. CDR3 size: 14 residues. V was clipped by 3 bases and J by 6 bases; unmatched bases: 7. CDR3: CASSLGTGFGEQYF. In DNA, the CDR3 is TGTGCCAGCAGCTTGGGGACAGGTTTTGGCGAGCAGTACTTC.

CDR3 DNA sequence: TGTGCCAGCAGCTCCCAAGCGGGGGGGCGGGATACGCAGTATTTT. Translated: CASSSQAGGRDTQYF. The rearrangement joins TRBV7-6 to TRBJ2-3, with TRBD2 identical over 10 bases. Germline assignment: CDR1 SGHVS and CDR2 FNYEAQ. The ends lost 4 bases at V and 6 bases at J; junction bases unmatched: 7. The CDR3 is made up of 15 amino acids.

Only a few counts were recorded for this clonotype. V and J are TRBV24-1 and TRBJ2-2, with D perhaps assigned TRBD1 or TRBD2 (6 bases each). Germline V lookup: CDR1 KGHDR, CDR2 SFDVKD. CDR3 length equals 14 residues. Trimming removed 5 bases at V and 6 bases at J, with 12 bases between. CDR3 DNA sequence: TGTGCCACCAGTGCCGGGGGCGGCGCCGGGGAGCTGTTTTTT. Protein: CATSAGGGAGELFF.

This chain uses TRBV9 with TRBJ2-3; TRBD2 might be the D (7 bases). From germline, CDR1 is SGDLS and CDR2 YYNGEE. Trimming removed 0 bases from V and 5 bases from J, with 13 bases in between. This CDR3 has 15 amino acids. The CDR3 is CASSVVGGAGDTQYF. The CDR3 coding sequence is TGTGCCAGCAGCGTAGTAGGGGGGGCCGGAGATACGCAGTATTTT.

This clonotype has a handful of counts. V gene TRBV20-1 combines with J gene TRBJ1-1, with 8 bases lining up with TRBD1. After removal of 3 bases from V and 6 bases from J, the junction contained 9 bases not matched to a gene. The CDR3 contains 14 residues. Germline CDR1 DFQATT, CDR2 SNEGSKA (reference sequence). The CDR3 is CSARDREIGPEAFF. The CDR3 bases are TGCAGTGCTAGGGACAGGGAGATCGGGCCTGAAGCTTTCTTT.

This clonotype was observed a handful of times. V gene TRBV7-9 combines with J gene TRBJ1-6; no clear D gene. V lost 3 bases and J 5 bases, leaving 5 bases between the germline ends. CDR1 is SEHNR and CDR2 is FQNEAQ in the germline V gene (reference sequence). The CDR3 contains 13 residues. The CDR3 is CASSFTDNSPLHF. CDR3 bases: TGTGCCAGCAGCTTCACAGATAATTCACCCCTCCACTTT.

The chain joins TRBV12-3 or TRBV12-4 to TRBJ2-1; 7 nucleotides line up with TRBD1. J gave up 0 bases and V 6 bases, and 8 bases lay outside the gene matches. This CDR3 is 16 amino acids long. CDR3 amino acids: CASRLYRGSSYNEQFF. The CDR3 region has the DNA TGTGCCAGCAGACTCTACAGGGGTAGCTCCTACAATGAGCAGTTCTTC.

This clonotype was counted a few times. The chain links TRBV5-1 to TRBJ1-4; 10 bases line up with TRBD1. V gave up 0 bases and J gave up 7 bases; unmatched junction bases: 3. The length of the CDR3 is 15 residues. In germline, CDR1 is SGHRS, CDR2 YFSETQ. The CDR3 DNA follows: TGCGCCAGCAGCTTGGCGACAGGGGGCAGTGAAAAACTGTTTTTT. Translated, it gives CASSLATGGSEKLFF.